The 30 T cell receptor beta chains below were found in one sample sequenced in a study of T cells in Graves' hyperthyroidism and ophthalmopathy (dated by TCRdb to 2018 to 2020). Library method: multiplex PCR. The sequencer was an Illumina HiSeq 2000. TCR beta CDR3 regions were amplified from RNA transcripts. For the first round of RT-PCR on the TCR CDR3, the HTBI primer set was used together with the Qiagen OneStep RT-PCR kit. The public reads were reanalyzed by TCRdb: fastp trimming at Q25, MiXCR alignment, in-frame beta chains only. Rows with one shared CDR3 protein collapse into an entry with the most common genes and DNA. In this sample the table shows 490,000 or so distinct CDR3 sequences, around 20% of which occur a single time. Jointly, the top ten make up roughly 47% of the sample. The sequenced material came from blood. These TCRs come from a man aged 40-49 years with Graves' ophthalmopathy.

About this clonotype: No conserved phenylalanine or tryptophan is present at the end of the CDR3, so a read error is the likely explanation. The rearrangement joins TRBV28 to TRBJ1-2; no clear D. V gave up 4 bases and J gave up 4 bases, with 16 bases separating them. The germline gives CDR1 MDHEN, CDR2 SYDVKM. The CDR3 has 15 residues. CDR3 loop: CASSSGQASGYGYTL. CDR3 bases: TGTGCCAGCAGTTCTGGGCAGGCGTCGGGCTATGGCTACACCCTC.

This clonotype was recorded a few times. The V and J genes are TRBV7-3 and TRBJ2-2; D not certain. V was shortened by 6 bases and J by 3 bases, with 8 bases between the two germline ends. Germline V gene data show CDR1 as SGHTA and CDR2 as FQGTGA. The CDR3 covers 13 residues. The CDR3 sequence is CASRAGHTGELFF. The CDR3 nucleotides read TGTGCCAGCAGGGCAGGACACACCGGGGAGCTGTTTTTT.

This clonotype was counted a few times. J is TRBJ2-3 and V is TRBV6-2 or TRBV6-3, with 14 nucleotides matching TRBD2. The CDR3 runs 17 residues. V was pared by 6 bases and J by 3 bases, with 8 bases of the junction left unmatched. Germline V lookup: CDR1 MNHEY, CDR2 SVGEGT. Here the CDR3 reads CASRRAGTSGSTDTQYF. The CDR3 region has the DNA TGTGCCAGCAGACGAGCTGGGACTAGCGGGAGTACAGATACGCAGTATTTT.

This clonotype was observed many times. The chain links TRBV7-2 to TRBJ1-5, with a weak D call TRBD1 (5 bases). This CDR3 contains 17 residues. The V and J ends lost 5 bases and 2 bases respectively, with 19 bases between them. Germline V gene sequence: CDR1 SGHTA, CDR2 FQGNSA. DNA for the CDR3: TGTGCCAGCAGCCGCGGGACGGAGGTTCTGGGCAATCAGCCCCAGCATTTT. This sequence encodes CASSRGTEVLGNQPQHF.

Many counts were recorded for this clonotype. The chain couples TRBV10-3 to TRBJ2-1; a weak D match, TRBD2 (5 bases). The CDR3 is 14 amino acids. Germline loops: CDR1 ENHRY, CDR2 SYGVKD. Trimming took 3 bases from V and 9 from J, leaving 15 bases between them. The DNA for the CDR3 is TGTGCCATCAGTGACTCGACCTCGAGCGGTGAGCAGTTCTTC. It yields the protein CAISDSTSSGEQFF.

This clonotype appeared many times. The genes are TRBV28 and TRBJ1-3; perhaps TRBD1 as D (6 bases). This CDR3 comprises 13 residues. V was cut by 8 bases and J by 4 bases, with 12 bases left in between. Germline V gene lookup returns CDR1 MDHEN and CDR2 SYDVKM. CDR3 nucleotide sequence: TGTGCCAGCGGAGGACAGAGGGGAAACACCATATATTTT. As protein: CASGGQRGNTIYF. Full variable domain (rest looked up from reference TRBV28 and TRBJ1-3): DVKVTQSSRYLVKRTGEKVFLECVQDMDHENMFWYRQDPGLGLRLIYFSYDVKMKEKGDIPEGYSVSREKKERFSLILESASTNQTSMYLCASGGQRGNTIYFGEGSWLTVV.

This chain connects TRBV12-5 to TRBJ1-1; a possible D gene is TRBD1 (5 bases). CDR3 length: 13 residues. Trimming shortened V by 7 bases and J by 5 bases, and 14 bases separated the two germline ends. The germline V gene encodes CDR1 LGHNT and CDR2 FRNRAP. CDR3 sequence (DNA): TGTGCTAGTGTTACTCCACAGGAGACTGAAGCTTTCTTT. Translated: CASVTPQETEAFF.

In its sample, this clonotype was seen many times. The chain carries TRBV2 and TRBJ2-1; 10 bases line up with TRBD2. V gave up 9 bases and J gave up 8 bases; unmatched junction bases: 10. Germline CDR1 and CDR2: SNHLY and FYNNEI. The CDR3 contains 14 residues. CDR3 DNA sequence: TGTGCCAGGGAAGCGGGAGGGCGCGATTATGAGCAGTTCTTC. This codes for CAREAGGRDYEQFF.

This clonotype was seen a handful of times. The CDR3 bases are TGTGCCAGCAGCGGCCTGCCGGGAGTTGAGGAGACCCAGTACTTC. This translates into CASSGLPGVEETQYF. The chain links TRBV7-3 to TRBJ2-5; possibly TRBD2 for D (6 bases). V dropped 5 bases and J dropped 5 bases, with 18 bases sitting between them. The CDR3 is 15 amino acids. The germline gives CDR1 SGHTA, CDR2 FQGTGA.

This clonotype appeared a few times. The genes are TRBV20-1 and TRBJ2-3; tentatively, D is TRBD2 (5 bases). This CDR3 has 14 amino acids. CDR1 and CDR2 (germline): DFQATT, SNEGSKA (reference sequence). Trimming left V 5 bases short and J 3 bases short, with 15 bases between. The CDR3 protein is CSAQKISGTDTQYF. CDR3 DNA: TGCAGTGCTCAGAAAATATCGGGAACAGATACGCAGTATTTT.

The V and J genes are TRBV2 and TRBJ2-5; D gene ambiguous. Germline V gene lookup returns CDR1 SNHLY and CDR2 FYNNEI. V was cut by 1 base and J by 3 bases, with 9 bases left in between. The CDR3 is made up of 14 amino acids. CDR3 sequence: CASSEGAEKETQYF. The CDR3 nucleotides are TGTGCCAGCAGTGAAGGGGCAGAAAAAGAGACCCAGTACTTC.

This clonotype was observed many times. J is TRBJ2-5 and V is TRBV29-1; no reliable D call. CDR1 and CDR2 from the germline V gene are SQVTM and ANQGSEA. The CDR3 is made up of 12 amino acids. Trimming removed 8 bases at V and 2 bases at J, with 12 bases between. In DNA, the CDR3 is TGCAGCCAGAGTAACGGGCAAGAGACCCAGTACTTC. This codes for CSQSNGQETQYF. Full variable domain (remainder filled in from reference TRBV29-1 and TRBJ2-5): SAVISQKPSRDICQRGTSLTIQCQVDSQVTMMFWYRQQPGQSLTLIATANQGSEATYESGFVIDKFPISRPNLTFSTLTVSNMSPEDSSIYLCSQSNGQETQYFGPGTRLLVL.

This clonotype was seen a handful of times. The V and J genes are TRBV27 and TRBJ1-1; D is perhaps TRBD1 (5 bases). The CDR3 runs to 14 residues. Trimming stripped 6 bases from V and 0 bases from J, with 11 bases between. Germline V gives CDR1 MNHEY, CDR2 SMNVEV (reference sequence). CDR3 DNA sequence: TGTGCCAGCAGATTAAACAGGCTGAACACTGAAGCTTTCTTT. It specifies CASRLNRLNTEAFF.

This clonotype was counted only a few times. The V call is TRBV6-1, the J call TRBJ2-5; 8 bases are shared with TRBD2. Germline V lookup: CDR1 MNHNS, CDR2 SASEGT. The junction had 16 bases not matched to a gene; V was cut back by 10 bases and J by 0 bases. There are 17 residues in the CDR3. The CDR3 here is CATRGRGGGPYQETQYF. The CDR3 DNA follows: TGTGCCACCAGGGGCCGGGGGGGGGGGCCGTACCAAGAGACCCAGTACTTC.

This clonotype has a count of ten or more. In DNA form, the CDR3 reads TGTGCCAGCAAAGGGGGGGCGGAGACCCAGTACTTC. Its protein product is CASKGGAETQYF. This chain uses TRBV3-1 with TRBJ2-5; D is possibly TRBD2 (7 bases). The germline gives CDR1 LGHDT, CDR2 YNNKEL (reference sequence). The V end lost 7 bases, the J end lost 5 bases, and 11 bases lay between the germline ends. The CDR3 covers 12 residues.

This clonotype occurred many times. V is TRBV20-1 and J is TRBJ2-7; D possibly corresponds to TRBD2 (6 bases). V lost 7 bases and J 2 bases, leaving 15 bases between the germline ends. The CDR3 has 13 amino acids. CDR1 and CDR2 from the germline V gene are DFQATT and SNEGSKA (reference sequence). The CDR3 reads CSVTSGLAYEQYF. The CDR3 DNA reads TGCAGTGTTACAAGCGGGTTGGCCTACGAGCAGTACTTC.

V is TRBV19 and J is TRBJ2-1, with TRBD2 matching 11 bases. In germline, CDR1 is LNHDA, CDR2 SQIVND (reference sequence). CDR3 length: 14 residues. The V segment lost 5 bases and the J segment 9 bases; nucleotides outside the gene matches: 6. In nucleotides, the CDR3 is TGTGCCAGTAGTGTGACTAGCGGGACTAGTGAGCAGTTCTTC. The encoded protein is CASSVTSGTSEQFF. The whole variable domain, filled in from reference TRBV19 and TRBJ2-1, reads DGGITQSPKYLFRKEGQNVTLSCEQNLNHDAMYWYRQDPGQGLRLIYYSQIVNDFQKGDIAEGYSVSREKKESFPLTVTSAQKNPTAFYLCASSVTSGTSEQFFGPGTRLTVL.

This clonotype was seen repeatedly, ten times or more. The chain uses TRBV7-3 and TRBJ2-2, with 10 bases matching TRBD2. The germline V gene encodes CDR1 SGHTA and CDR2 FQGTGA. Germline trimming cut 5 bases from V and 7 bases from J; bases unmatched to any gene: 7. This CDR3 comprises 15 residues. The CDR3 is CASSQSTSGNGELFF. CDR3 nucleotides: TGTGCCAGCAGCCAAAGCACTAGCGGGAACGGGGAGCTGTTTTTT.

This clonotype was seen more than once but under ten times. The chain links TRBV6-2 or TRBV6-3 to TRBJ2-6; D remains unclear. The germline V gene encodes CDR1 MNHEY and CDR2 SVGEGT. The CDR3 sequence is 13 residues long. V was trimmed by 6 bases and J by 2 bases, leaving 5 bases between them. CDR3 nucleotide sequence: TGTGCCAGCAGACCTACTGGGGCCAACGTCCTGACTTTC. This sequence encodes CASRPTGANVLTF.

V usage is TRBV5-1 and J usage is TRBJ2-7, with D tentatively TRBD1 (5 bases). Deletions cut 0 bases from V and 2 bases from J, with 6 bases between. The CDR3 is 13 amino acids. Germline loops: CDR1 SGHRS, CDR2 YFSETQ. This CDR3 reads CASSLVTAYEQYF. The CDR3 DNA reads TGCGCCAGCAGCTTGGTGACAGCCTACGAGCAGTACTTC.

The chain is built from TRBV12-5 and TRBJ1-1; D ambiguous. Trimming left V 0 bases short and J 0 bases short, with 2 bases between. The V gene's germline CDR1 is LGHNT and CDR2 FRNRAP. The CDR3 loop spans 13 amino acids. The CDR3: CASGLVLNTEAFF. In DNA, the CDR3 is TGTGCTAGTGGTTTGGTGCTGAACACTGAAGCTTTCTTT.

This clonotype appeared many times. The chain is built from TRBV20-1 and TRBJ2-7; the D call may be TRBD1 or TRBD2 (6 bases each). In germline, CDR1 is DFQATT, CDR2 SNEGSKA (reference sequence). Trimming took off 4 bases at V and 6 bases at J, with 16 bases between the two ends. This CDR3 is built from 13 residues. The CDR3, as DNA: TGCAGTGCTACTAGCAGGGGAGCGGGCGAGCAGTACTTC. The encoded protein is CSATSRGAGEQYF.

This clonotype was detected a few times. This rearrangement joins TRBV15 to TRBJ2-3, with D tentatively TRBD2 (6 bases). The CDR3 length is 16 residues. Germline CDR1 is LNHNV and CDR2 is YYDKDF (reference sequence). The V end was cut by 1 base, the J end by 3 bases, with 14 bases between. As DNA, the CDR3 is TGTGCCACCAGCAGAGTCCCGGGACTGATGACAGATACGCAGTATTTT. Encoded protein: CATSRVPGLMTDTQYF.

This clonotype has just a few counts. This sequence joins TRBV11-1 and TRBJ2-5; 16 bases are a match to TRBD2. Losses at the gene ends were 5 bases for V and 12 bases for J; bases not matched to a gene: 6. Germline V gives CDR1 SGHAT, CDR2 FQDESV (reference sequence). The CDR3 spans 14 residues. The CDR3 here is CASSPGLAGGLEYF. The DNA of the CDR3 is TGTGCCAGCAGCCCGGGACTAGCGGGGGGGCTGGAGTACTTC.

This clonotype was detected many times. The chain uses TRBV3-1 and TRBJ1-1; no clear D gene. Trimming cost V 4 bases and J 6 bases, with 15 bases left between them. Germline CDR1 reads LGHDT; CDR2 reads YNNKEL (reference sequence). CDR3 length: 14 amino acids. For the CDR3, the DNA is TGTGCCAGCAGCCTTACAACTGAACAAGCTGAAGCTTTCTTT. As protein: CASSLTTEQAEAFF. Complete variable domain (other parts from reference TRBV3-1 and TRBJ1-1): DTAVSQTPKYLVTQMGNDKSIKCEQNLGHDTMYWYKQDSKKFLKIMFSYNNKELIINETVPNRFSPKSPDKAHLNLHINSLELGDSAVYFCASSLTTEQAEAFFGQGTRLTVV.

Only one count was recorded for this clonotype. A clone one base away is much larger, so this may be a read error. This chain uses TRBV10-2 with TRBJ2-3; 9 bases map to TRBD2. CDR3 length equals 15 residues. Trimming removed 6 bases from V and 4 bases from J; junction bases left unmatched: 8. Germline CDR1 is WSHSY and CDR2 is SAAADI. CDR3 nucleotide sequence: TGCGCCAGCAGGGCCCCTAGCGGGGAAGCAGATACGCAGTATTTT. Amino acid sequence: CASRAPSGEADTQYF.

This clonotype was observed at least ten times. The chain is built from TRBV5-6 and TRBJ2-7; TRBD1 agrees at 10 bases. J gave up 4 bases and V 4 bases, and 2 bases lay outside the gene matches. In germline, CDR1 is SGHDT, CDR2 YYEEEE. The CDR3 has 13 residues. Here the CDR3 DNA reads TGTGCCAGCAGCGCGGGACAGGGGTACGAGCAGTACTTC. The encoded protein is CASSAGQGYEQYF.

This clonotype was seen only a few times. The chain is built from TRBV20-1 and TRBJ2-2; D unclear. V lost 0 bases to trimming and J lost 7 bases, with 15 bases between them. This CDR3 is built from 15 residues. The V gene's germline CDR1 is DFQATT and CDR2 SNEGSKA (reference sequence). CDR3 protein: CSAREGRTAGGELFF. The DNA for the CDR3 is TGCAGTGCTAGAGAGGGTAGGACCGCTGGCGGGGAGCTGTTTTTT.

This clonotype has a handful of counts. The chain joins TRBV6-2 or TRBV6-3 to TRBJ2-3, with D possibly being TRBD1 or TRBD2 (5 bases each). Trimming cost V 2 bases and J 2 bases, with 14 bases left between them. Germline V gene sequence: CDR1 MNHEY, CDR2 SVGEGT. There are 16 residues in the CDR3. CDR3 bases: TGTGCCAGCAGTTACACGGGACCAAGCTTCACAGATACGCAGTATTTT. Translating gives CASSYTGPSFTDTQYF.

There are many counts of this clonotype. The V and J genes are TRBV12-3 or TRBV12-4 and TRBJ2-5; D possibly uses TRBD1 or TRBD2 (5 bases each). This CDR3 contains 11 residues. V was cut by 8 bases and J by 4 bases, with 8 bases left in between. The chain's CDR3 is CASGDGETQYF. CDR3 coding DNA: TGTGCCAGCGGGGACGGAGAGACCCAGTACTTC.